This TCR beta chain was retrieved from a study of blood T cell repertoires in COVID-19. Trimming cost V 5 bases and J 5 bases; bases outside gene matches: 8. The CDR3 runs to 15 residues. Germline V CDR1 and CDR2: LGHDT, YNNKEL (reference sequence). Profiling relied on immunoSEQ multiplex PCR, and the TCRdb table lists in-frame clones only, not all of them. The table lists fewer than 55,000 clones, roughly 90% of them singletons. The sequenced material came from peripheral blood. The sequence was obtained from a man aged 45-65 years with active COVID-19. V usage is TRBV3-1 (or the pseudogene TRBV3-2) and J usage is TRBJ1-2, with 10 bases lining up with TRBD1. The CDR3 sequence is CASSSGTGVLYGYTF. The DNA for the CDR3 is TGTGCCAGCAGCTCCGGGACAGGGGTGCTATATGGCTACACCTTC.